This TCR beta chain was retrieved from a study of monozygotic twins with cystic fibrosis. About the research overall: With about 15 PCR cycles, barcoded libraries came from roughly 2.9 micrograms of fragmented DNA.

Sequenced by immunoSEQ multiplex PCR; TCRdb stores in-frame clones only, minus some. Among roughly 30,000 clones, about 92% were seen once, and the ten largest hold roughly 0.9%. Findings and limits, study-wide: Monozygotic CF twins shared more identical nucleotide clonotypes than unrelated patients. Low clonality (median around 0.0096) suggested a mostly naive repertoire.

Germline CDR1 and CDR2: MNHNY and SVGAGI (reference sequence). The CDR3 runs to 14 residues. This clone appeared once. What it binds is not known. The junction departs from germline at one end; a sequencing error may be responsible. This receptor was identified in a girl aged 2 to 10 with cystic fibrosis. Sequencing was done on a sample of blood. The J gene is TRBJ2-1, the V gene TRBV6-6; 9 bases fit TRBD2. CDR3 sequence: CAISDETSGYEQFF. CDR3 DNA sequence: TGTGCCATCAGTGATGAGACTAGCGGCTATGAGCAGTTCTTC.